This T cell receptor (beta chain) was sequenced during a study of sequential checkpoint blockade in melanoma. Study summary: Maintenance nivolumab came after either treatment sequence.

Treatment indicated: randomized to nivolumab then ipilimumab (arm A) or the reverse (arm B). No patient had prior DNA-damaging chemotherapy. Live CD3+CD8+ CD19− CD56− cells were sorted from PBMCs. Libraries were prepared by immunoSEQ multiplex PCR; TCRdb keeps only in-frame clonotypes and omits some of them. This sample has 40,000 or so clones, with just over 85% found just once. The CDR3 has 17 residues. Germline V gives CDR1 MNHEY, CDR2 SMNVEV (reference sequence). Trimming removed 8 bases from V and 4 bases from J; junction bases left unmatched: 16. The source is a human donor with melanoma. This sequence joins TRBV27 and TRBJ1-4, with TRBD1 identical over 7 bases. Sequencing was performed on CD8+ T cells sorted from blood (inferred from file names), taken from a patient given nivolumab and ipilimumab in sequence. The CDR3 DNA sequence: TGTGCCAGCGGTTCCGAACTTACAGGGGAGGTTAATGAAAAACTGTTTTTT. It encodes CASGSELTGEVNEKLFF. The full variable domain, completed using reference TRBV27 and TRBJ1-4, is EAQVTQNPRYLITVTGKKLTVTCSQNMNHEYMSWYRQDPGLGLRQIYYSMNVEVTDKGDVPEGYKVSRKEKRNFPLILESPSPNQTSLYFCASGSELTGEVNEKLFFGSGTQLSVL.